Following are 4 T cell receptor beta chains from one sample sequenced in a study of human T cells and chemical hapten exposure. TCRdb ran MiXCR on the RACE reads and lists one entry per CDR3 protein. The table includes tens of thousands of distinct CDR3 sequences, 10% to 15% detected once. Sample time point: patch test 1, 2 weeks after DPC sensitization. Noted treatment: therapeutic diphenylcyclopropenone sensitization with weekly scalp DPC. Here the sequenced sample was whole blood, taken in connection with sensitization to the hapten diphenylcyclopropenone (DPC). The receptor set was obtained from a woman between 55 and 75 years old with alopecia areata. Some clones in this sample may be carry-over from other donors' samples.

The chain couples TRBV15 to TRBJ1-5; TRBD1 agrees at 7 bases. After removal of 5 bases from V and 5 bases from J, the junction contained 15 bases not matched to a gene. The CDR3 is 17 amino acids. The germline CDR1 and CDR2 sequences are LNHNV and YYDKDF (reference sequence). CDR3 nucleotides: TGTGCCACCAGCGGGAGACAGGGCCCCGCCCAATATCAGCCCCAGCATTTT. Its translation is CATSGRQGPAQYQPQHF.

V and J are TRBV7-2 and TRBJ2-1; 8 bases are a match to TRBD1. Germline CDR1 SGHTA, CDR2 FQGNSA. V shed 6 bases, J shed 4 bases, and the junction held 8 bases outside the gene matches. CDR3 length equals 15 residues. CDR3 sequence reads: CASRFSGGLYNEQFF. The CDR3 nucleotides read TGTGCCAGCAGATTCTCAGGGGGCCTGTACAATGAGCAGTTCTTC.

This rearrangement joins TRBV7-9 to TRBJ1-4; D gene ambiguous. In germline, CDR1 is SEHNR, CDR2 FQNEAQ (reference sequence). The V end was cut by 4 bases, the J end by 5 bases, with 5 bases between. The CDR3 covers 12 residues. The CDR3 DNA sequence: TGTGCCAGCAGCTACAGCAATGAAAAACTGTTTTTT. Its translation is CASSYSNEKLFF.

The genes are TRBV5-6 and TRBJ1-1; TRBD1 aligns across 7 bases. This CDR3 contains 15 residues. V was pared by 4 bases and J by 1 base, with 7 bases of the junction left unmatched. Germline assignment: CDR1 SGHDT and CDR2 YYEEEE. This chain's CDR3 is CASSGMDRSNTEAFF. CDR3 in DNA: TGTGCCAGCAGCGGAATGGACAGGTCGAACACTGAAGCTTTCTTT.